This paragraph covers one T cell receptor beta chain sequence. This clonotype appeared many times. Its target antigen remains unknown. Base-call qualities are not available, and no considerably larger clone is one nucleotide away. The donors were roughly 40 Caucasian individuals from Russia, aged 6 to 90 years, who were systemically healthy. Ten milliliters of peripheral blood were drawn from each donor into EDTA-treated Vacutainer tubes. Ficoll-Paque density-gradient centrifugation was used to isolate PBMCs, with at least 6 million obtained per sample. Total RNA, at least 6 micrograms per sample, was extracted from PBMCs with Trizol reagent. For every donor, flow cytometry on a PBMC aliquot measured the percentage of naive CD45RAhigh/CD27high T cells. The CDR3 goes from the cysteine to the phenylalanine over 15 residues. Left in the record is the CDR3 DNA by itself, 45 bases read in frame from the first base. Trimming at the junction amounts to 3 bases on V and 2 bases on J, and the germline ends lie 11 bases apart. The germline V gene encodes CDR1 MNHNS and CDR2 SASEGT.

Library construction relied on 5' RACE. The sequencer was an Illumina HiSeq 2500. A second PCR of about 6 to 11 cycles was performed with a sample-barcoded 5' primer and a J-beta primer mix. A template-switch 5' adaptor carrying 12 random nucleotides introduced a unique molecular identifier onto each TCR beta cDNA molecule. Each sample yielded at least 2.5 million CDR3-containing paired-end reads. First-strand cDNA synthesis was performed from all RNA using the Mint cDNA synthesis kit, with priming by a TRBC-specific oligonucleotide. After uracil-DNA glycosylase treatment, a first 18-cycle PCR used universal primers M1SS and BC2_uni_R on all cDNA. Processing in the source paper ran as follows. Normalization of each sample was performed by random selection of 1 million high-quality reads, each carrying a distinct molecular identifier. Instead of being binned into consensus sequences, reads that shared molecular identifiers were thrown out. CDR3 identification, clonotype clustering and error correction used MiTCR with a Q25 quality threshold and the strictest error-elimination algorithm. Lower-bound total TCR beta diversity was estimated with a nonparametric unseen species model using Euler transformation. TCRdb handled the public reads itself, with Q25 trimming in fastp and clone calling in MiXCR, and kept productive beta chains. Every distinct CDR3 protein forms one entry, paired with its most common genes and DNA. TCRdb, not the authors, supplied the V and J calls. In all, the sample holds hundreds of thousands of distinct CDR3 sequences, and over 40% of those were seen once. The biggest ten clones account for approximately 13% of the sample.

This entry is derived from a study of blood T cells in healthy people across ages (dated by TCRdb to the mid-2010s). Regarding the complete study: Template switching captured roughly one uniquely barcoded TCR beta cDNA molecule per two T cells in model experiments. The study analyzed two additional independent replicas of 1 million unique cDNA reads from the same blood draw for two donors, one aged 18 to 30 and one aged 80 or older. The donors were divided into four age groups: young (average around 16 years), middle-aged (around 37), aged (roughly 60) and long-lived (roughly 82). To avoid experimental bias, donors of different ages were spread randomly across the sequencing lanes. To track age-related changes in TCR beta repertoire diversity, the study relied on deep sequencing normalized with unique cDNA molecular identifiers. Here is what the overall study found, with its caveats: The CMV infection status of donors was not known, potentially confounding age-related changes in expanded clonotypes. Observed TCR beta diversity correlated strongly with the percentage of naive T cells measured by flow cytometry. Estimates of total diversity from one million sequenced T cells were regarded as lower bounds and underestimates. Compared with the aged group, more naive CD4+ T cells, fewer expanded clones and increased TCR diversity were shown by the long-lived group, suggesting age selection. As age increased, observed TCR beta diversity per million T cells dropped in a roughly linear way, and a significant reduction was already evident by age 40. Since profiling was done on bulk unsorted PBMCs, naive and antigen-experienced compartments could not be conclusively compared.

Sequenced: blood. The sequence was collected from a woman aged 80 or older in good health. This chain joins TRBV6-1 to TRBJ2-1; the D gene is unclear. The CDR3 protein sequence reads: CASSDNRRTYNEQFF. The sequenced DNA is TGTGCCAGCAGTGATAACCGAAGGACCTACAATGAGCAGTTCTTC.